The 16 T cell receptor beta chains below come from one sample, sequenced in a study of glioma-infiltrating T cells. TCR alpha and beta CDR3 regions were amplified from RNA using iRepertoire nested multiplex PCR. TCRdb itself ran the multiplex PCR reads through MiXCR, one entry per CDR3 protein. Altogether roughly 3,600 distinct CDR3 sequences are present, just over 85% being singletons, with the ten largest covering about 40%. Material for sequencing was glioma tissue, nonneoplastic brain tissue, or PBMCs (not recorded which). These receptors originate from a human donor with low-grade glioma or glioblastoma, undergoing nonglioma brain surgery, or in good health (not recorded which).

With respect to this clonotype: The junction differs from germline at one of its ends, possibly a read error. Within a library made for alpha chains, this beta chain is off target, and its count is uninformative. The chain has TRBV5-4 and TRBJ1-5; D unresolved. CDR3 length: 15 residues. The V gene's germline CDR1 is SGHNT and CDR2 YYREEE (reference sequence). The CDR3 loop is CACSLGPGSNQPQHF. The CDR3 bases are TGTGCCTGCAGCTTGGGTCCGGGGTCCAATCAGCCCCAGCATTTT.

Concerning this clonotype: This beta chain came through as a stray read in a library set up for alpha chains, and its size says little. V gene TRBV29-1 combines with J gene TRBJ2-3; D remains unclear. The CDR3 is made up of 11 amino acids. Germline loops: CDR1 SQVTM, CDR2 ANQGSEA. V was pared by 3 bases and J by 4 bases, with 5 bases between. The CDR3 DNA sequence: TGCAGCGTTGACCGCGCAGATACGCAGTATTTT. Translating it yields CSVDRADTQYF.

This clonotype was seen more than once but under ten times. This beta chain came through as a stray read in a library set up for alpha chains, and its size says little. The chain is built from TRBV6-2 or TRBV6-3 and TRBJ2-3; no clear D. Germline V gene data show CDR1 as MNHEY and CDR2 as SVGEGT. V lost 4 bases to trimming and J lost 8 bases, with 7 bases between them. This CDR3 is built from 11 residues. The CDR3 here is CASSLSATQYF. In DNA, the CDR3 is TGTGCCAGCAGTTTGTCAGCTACGCAGTATTTT.

About this clonotype: This beta chain is a stray read from a library made for alpha chains; its abundance is not meaningful. The chain is built from TRBV7-9 and TRBJ2-3; TRBD1 or TRBD2 may be the D gene (5 bases each). The germline V and J ends were trimmed by 4 bases and 2 bases, with 7 bases remaining between them. The CDR3 spans 13 residues. Germline CDR1 reads SEHNR; CDR2 reads FQNEAQ (reference sequence). CDR3 nucleotides: TGTGCCAGCAGCTGGGACCTCACAGATACGCAGTATTTT. It specifies CASSWDLTDTQYF.

This clonotype was observed once. Since it is a stray read in a library aimed at alpha chains, this beta chain has a size that is not meaningful. DNA for the CDR3: TGTGCAATCTCCGGGAGCCACACAGATACGCAGTATTTT. Translation gives CAISGSHTDTQYF. The rearrangement uses TRBV12-3 or TRBV12-4 and TRBJ2-3; D may be TRBD2 (6 bases). The CDR3 is 13 residues long.

The table lists this clonotype with a count of one. This beta chain came through as a stray read in a library set up for alpha chains, and its size says little. This chain connects TRBV19 to TRBJ1-2; D gene uncertain. In germline, CDR1 is LNHDA, CDR2 SQIVND (reference sequence). Trimming stripped 4 bases from V and 4 bases from J, with 7 bases between. The CDR3 is 12 residues long. CDR3 nucleotide sequence: TGTGCCAGTAGTACCCTCCCCTATGGCTACACCTTC. Residues: CASSTLPYGYTF.

Comments on this clonotype: This beta chain came through as a stray read in a library set up for alpha chains, and its size says little. The V gene is TRBV12-3 or TRBV12-4, the J gene TRBJ2-7; D unclear. There are 13 residues in the CDR3. Trimming took off 3 bases at V and 3 bases at J, with 9 bases between the two ends. The CDR3: CASSFEPGYEQYF. The CDR3 coding sequence is TGTGCCAGCAGTTTCGAACCGGGCTACGAGCAGTACTTC.

Worth noting for this clonotype: For a library built for alpha chains, this beta chain is a stray read; little rests on its size. V usage is TRBV20-1 and J usage is TRBJ1-2; D might be TRBD1 (5 bases). Germline loops: CDR1 DFQATT, CDR2 SNEGSKA (reference sequence). Between the trimmed V and J ends, which lost 3 bases and 8 bases, there was a span of 16 bases. CDR3 length: 13 amino acids. The CDR3 spells CSASLGGRKGYTF. CDR3 in DNA: TGCAGTGCTAGTTTGGGGGGTAGGAAAGGCTACACCTTC.

Concerning this clonotype itself: This beta chain is an unintended read in a library built for alpha chains; its size means little. The chain links TRBV20-1 to TRBJ1-5; maybe TRBD1 (5 bases). Germline lookup yields CDR1 DFQATT and CDR2 SNEGSKA (reference sequence). The CDR3 has 13 amino acids. With 3 bases removed from V and 2 bases from J, the gap between germline ends came to 8 bases. CDR3 DNA: TGCAGTGCTAGGCCCAGGGGCAATCAGCCCCAGCATTTT. It encodes CSARPRGNQPQHF.

A word on this clonotype: This beta chain lies outside the target of a library built for alpha chains; its clone size means little. This sequence joins TRBV6-6 and TRBJ1-4; weak D call: TRBD1 (5 bases). Germline V gene data show CDR1 as MNHNY and CDR2 as SVGAGI (reference sequence). The CDR3 consists of 14 residues. V was shortened by 5 bases and J by 5 bases, with 12 bases between the two germline ends. Here the CDR3 DNA reads TGTGCCAGCAGTACGACGGGGCGGAATGAAAAACTGTTTTTT. Translated: CASSTTGRNEKLFF.

As for this clonotype: The library was designed around alpha chains, so this beta chain is a stray read whose abundance carries little weight. The CDR3 sequence is CASSWGTNNEQFF. The DNA of the CDR3 is TGTGCCAGCAGTTGGGGGACAAACAATGAGCAGTTCTTC. The chain carries TRBV27 and TRBJ2-1, with D possibly matching TRBD1 (6 bases). Trimming cost V 4 bases and J 5 bases, with 9 bases left between them. Germline V gives CDR1 MNHEY, CDR2 SMNVEV (reference sequence). The CDR3 loop spans 13 amino acids.

As for this clonotype: This beta chain turned up in a library designed for alpha chains; as an off-target read, its abundance says little. The genes are TRBV15 and TRBJ2-7; the match to TRBD1 covers 7 bases. The CDR3 covers 15 residues. V was pared by 4 bases and J by 3 bases, with 9 bases of the junction left unmatched. Germline values: CDR1 LNHNV, CDR2 YYDKDF (reference sequence). The CDR3 region is CATSKNRDSFYEQYF. CDR3 in DNA: TGTGCCACCAGCAAAAACCGGGACAGTTTCTACGAGCAGTACTTC.

Remarks on this clonotype: Since the library was made to target alpha chains, this beta chain is a stray read and its abundance is not meaningful. The J gene is TRBJ2-3, the V gene TRBV14; tentative D call: TRBD2 (6 bases). This CDR3 spans 16 amino acids. Germline loops: CDR1 SGHDN, CDR2 FVKESK. The V gene lost 2 bases and the J gene lost 0 bases, with 12 bases spanning the gap. The CDR3 DNA reads as TGTGCCAGCAGCCAATTTATAGCGGCTAGCACAGATACGCAGTATTTT. Amino acid sequence: CASSQFIAASTDTQYF. Full variable domain (rest looked up from reference TRBV14 and TRBJ2-3): EAGVTQFPSHSVIEKGQTVTLRCDPISGHDNLYWYRRVMGKEIKFLLHFVKESKQDESGMPNNRFLAERTGGTYSTLKVQPAELEDSGVYFCASSQFIAASTDTQYFGPGTRLTVL.

Concerning this clonotype: Found in a library prepared for alpha chains, this beta chain is an off-target read, and its abundance has little meaning. The rearrangement links TRBV2 to TRBJ1-1; the D gene is possibly TRBD1 (5 bases). The CDR3 has 11 residues. The V gene lost 9 bases and the J gene lost 5 bases, with 10 bases spanning the gap. The germline CDR1 and CDR2 sequences are SNHLY and FYNNEI. CDR3 coding DNA: TGTGCCAGAACGCGGGGGACTGAAGCTTTCTTT. It translates to CARTRGTEAFF.

Notes on this clonotype: This beta chain lies outside the target of a library built for alpha chains; its clone size means little. This CDR3 is CASSLTSGRNQPQHF. Here the CDR3 DNA reads TGTGCCAGCAGTTTAACATCAGGGAGGAATCAGCCCCAGCATTTT. The chain links TRBV28 to TRBJ1-5; D perhaps matches TRBD1 (5 bases). Germline V CDR1 and CDR2: MDHEN, SYDVKM. The V and J ends lost 2 bases and 4 bases respectively, with 12 bases between them. The CDR3 sequence is 15 residues long.

About this clonotype itself: The library was built for alpha chains, so this beta chain is an off-target read and its size means little. This rearrangement joins TRBV6-1 to TRBJ2-3; maybe TRBD2 (5 bases). Trimming took off 2 bases at V and 2 bases at J, with 14 bases between the two ends. CDR1 is MNHNS and CDR2 is SASEGT in the germline V gene. The length of the CDR3 is 16 residues. This chain's CDR3 is CASSEIGSAPTDTQYF. CDR3 coding DNA: TGTGCCAGCAGTGAAATAGGGAGTGCCCCCACAGATACGCAGTATTTT.